These T cell receptor beta chains were read from a single sample in a study of blood T cell repertoires in COVID-19. Libraries were prepared by immunoSEQ multiplex PCR; TCRdb keeps only in-frame clonotypes and omits some of them. The sample lists 150,000 or so clones, 92% occurring once. Material: peripheral blood. The receptors stem from a man under 40 with COVID-19, enrolled during active disease. Each CDR3 is given with its conserved first and last residue. The D gene is left open where the match is weak. The size entry is marked missing in some rows and otherwise reads once, few, many or a size class.

V gene	J gene	CDR3 length	D gene	clone size	CDR3 protein	CDR3 DNA
TRBV27	TRBJ2-5	18	-	-	CASSSTRDGRMIQETQYF	TGTGCCAGCAGTTCCACCCGCGATGGGAGGATGATCCAAGAGACCCAGTACTTC
TRBV19	TRBJ2-1	13	TRBD2	-	CASNRGGFNEQFF	TGTGCCAGTAACCGGGGGGGTTTCAATGAGCAGTTCTTC
TRBV7-9	TRBJ2-1	15	TRBD1	-	CASSDRDRAHNEQFF	TGTGCCAGCAGCGACCGGGACAGGGCTCACAATGAGCAGTTCTTC
TRBV6-5	TRBJ2-3	15	TRBD1	-	CASRNGQVNGDTQYF	TGTGCCAGCAGAAACGGACAGGTCAACGGAGATACGCAGTATTTT
TRBV5-4	TRBJ2-3	14	-	-	CASTPTTTVDTQYF	TGTGCCAGCACACCAACTACAACCGTAGATACGCAGTATTTT
TRBV18	TRBJ1-1	16	-	-	CASSPSRGVRNTEAFF	TGTGCCAGCTCACCATCTCGGGGGGTACGGAACACTGAAGCTTTCTTT
TRBV27	TRBJ2-7	13	-	-	CASSPTTGYEQYF	TGTGCCAGCAGTCCCACTACAGGATACGAGCAGTACTTC
TRBV28	TRBJ1-2	15	-	-	CASRHRHTYNYGYTF	TGTGCCAGCAGGCACAGACACACTTACAACTATGGCTACACCTTC
TRBV5-6	TRBJ1-2	11	TRBD1	-	CASSSGQGCTF	TGTGCCAGCAGCTCGGGACAGGGGTGCACCTTC
TRBV18	TRBJ1-2	15	-	-	CASSPLDSTGYGYTF	TGTGCCAGCTCACCACTAGACAGCACAGGTTATGGCTACACCTTC
TRBV9	TRBJ2-7	15	TRBD1	-	CASSSPGQGPYEQYF	TGTGCCAGCAGCTCCCCGGGACAGGGACCCTACGAGCAGTACTTC
TRBV7-2	TRBJ2-4	19	TRBD1	-	CASSISPGQGFLAKNIQYF	TGTGCCAGCAGCATAAGTCCGGGACAGGGGTTCTTAGCCAAAAACATTCAGTACTTC
TRBV6-4	TRBJ1-2	12	-	-	CASNVETHGYTF	TGTGCCAGCAATGTAGAAACCCATGGCTACACCTTC
TRBV6-2/TRBV6-3	TRBJ1-2	14	-	-	CASSYSAGVSGYTF	TGTGCCAGCAGTTACTCGGCAGGGGTTAGTGGCTACACCTTC
TRBV4-1	TRBJ2-3	15	-	-	CASSQPIGSTDTQYF	TGCGCCAGCAGCCAACCAATCGGGAGTACAGATACGCAGTATTTT
TRBV4-2	TRBJ1-2	15	-	-	CASSQDLWQRYGYTF	TGTGCCAGCAGCCAAGATCTCTGGCAGCGCTATGGCTACACCTTC
TRBV28	TRBJ2-1	14	TRBD2	-	CASTHGGLNNEQFF	TGTGCCAGCACCCATGGGGGACTAAACAATGAGCAGTTCTTC
TRBV18	TRBJ2-7	17	TRBD2	-	CASSPPEGLAGVGEQYF	TGTGCCAGCTCACCACCTGAAGGACTAGCGGGAGTTGGCGAGCAGTACTTC
TRBV18	TRBJ2-7	15	-	-	CASSYGQGLSYEQYF	TGTGCCAGCTCATACGGACAGGGACTATCCTACGAGCAGTACTTC
TRBV7-2	TRBJ1-1	13	-	-	CASSNQGSTEAFF	TGTGCCAGCAGCAACCAGGGTTCCACTGAAGCTTTCTTT
TRBV7-9	TRBJ1-1	14	-	-	CASSLEGVNTEAFF	TGTGCCAGCAGCTTAGAAGGGGTGAACACTGAAGCTTTCTTT
TRBV6-1	TRBJ2-5	17	TRBD2	-	CASSEDSIAGGWETQYF	TGTGCCAGCAGTGAAGATTCCATAGCGGGAGGTTGGGAGACCCAGTACTTC
TRBV6-5	TRBJ2-2	14	-	-	CASSYLNRPGELFF	TGTGCCAGCAGTTACCTTAACAGGCCCGGGGAGCTGTTTTTT
TRBV10-3	TRBJ2-7	13	TRBD1	-	CAILDRGGYEQYF	TGTGCCATCCTAGACAGGGGGGGCTACGAGCAGTACTTC
TRBV5-5	TRBJ2-7	12	-	-	CASSLLLGQQYF	TGTGCCAGCAGCCTCCTCCTTGGGCAGCAGTACTTC
TRBV10-3	TRBJ2-4	17	-	-	CAISESRDSLAKNIQYF	TGTGCCATCAGTGAGTCCCGGGACTCTTTAGCCAAAAACATTCAGTACTTC
TRBV5-5	TRBJ2-2	15	-	-	CASSSGGLNTGELFF	TGTGCCAGCAGCTCCGGGGGGCTTAACACCGGGGAGCTGTTTTTT
TRBV7-7	TRBJ2-7	22	TRBD2	-	CASSPGLAGGIVLRRPGEGQYF	TGTGCCAGCAGTCCGGGACTAGCGGGGGGAATCGTTTTAAGGAGGCCAGGTGAGGGGCAGTACTTC
TRBV9	TRBJ2-2	15	TRBD1	-	CASSVKGQGAGELFF	TGTGCCAGCAGCGTAAAGGGACAGGGGGCCGGGGAGCTGTTTTTT
TRBV6-6	TRBJ1-1	14	TRBD1	-	CASSPDRGRTEAFF	TGTGCCAGCAGCCCCGACAGGGGGCGGACTGAAGCTTTCTTT
TRBV7-9	TRBJ1-2	16	-	-	CASSLAPGRGNYGYTF	TGTGCCAGCAGCTTGGCCCCGGGCAGGGGTAACTATGGCTACACCTTC
TRBV2	TRBJ2-5	13	-	once	CASSGELAETQYF	TGTGCCAGCAGCGGAGAATTAGCGGAGACCCAGTACTTC
TRBV7-3	TRBJ2-5	16	TRBD1	-	CASSLSYQGAGKTQYF	TGTGCCAGCAGTTTAAGTTATCAGGGGGCGGGAAAGACCCAGTACTTC
TRBV13	TRBJ1-2	18	-	-	CASSYRASVGGANYGYTF	TGTGCCAGCAGCTACCGCGCCTCGGTAGGCGGCGCTAACTATGGCTACACCTTC
TRBV14	TRBJ1-4	14	-	-	CASSQEGLGEKLFF	TGTGCCAGCAGCCAAGAGGGGCTGGGTGAAAAACTGTTTTTT
TRBV9	TRBJ1-3	16	-	-	CASSPRLEQWGNTIYF	TGTGCCAGCAGCCCCCGTTTGGAACAGTGGGGAAACACCATATATTTT
TRBV29-1	TRBJ1-3	16	-	-	CSVRNSHRSSGNTIYF	TGCAGCGTTCGAAACTCACATCGGAGTTCTGGAAACACCATATATTTT